The sample holds many counts of the clone carrying this T cell receptor (beta chain). The antigen remains unidentified. The data were taken from a study of T cells in Graves' hyperthyroidism and ophthalmopathy. Study-level results: Most thyroid clonotypes expanded above 0.001 were also detected in blood.

TCR beta CDR3 regions were amplified from RNA. The TCR CDR3 first-round RT-PCR relied on the HTBI primer set. Each CDR3 protein gets one entry after TCRdb re-called the multiplex PCR reads with MiXCR. The repertoire holds 360,000 or so distinct CDR3 sequences, 13% to 15% seen once, with about 21% in the top ten. V shed 1 base and J shed 7 bases, with 17 bases lying between them. This CDR3 is 16 amino acids long. Germline V gene sequence: CDR1 MDHEN, CDR2 SYDVKM. Clinicians diagnosed patients from clinical symptoms, serum thyroxine and TRAb, thyroid ultrasound and orbital computed tomography. Fresh peripheral blood, around 9.2 ml of it, supplied the PBMCs.

Sequencing was carried out using blood. The chain has TRBV28 and TRBJ2-1; unclear D gene. The receptor's source is a woman aged 55-75 years with Graves' ophthalmopathy. The CDR3 spells CASSLFDTGVGNEQFF. The CDR3 nucleotides are TGTGCCAGCAGTTTATTCGACACTGGGGTGGGGAATGAGCAGTTCTTC.